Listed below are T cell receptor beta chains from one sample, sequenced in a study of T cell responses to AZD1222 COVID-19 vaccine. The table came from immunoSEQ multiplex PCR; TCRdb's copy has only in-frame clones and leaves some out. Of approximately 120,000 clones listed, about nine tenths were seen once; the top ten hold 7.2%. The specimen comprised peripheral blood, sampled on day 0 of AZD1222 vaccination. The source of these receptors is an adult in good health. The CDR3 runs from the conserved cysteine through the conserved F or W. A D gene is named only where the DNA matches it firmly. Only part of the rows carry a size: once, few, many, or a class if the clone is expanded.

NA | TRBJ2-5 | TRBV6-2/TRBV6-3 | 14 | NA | TGTGCCAGCAGTTCCACTGTCCGTGGGGAGACCCAGTACTTC | CASSSTVRGETQYF
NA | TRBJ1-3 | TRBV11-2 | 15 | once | TGTGCCAGCAGCTTACTGAGATACTCTGGAAACACCATATATTTT | CASSLLRYSGNTIYF
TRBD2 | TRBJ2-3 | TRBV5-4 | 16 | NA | TGTGCCAGCAGCTATCAGCGGGAGCCCCGCGCAGATACGCAGTATTTT | CASSYQREPRADTQYF
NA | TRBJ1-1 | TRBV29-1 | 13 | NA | TGCAGCGCTCGAAGCGGTAGCAACACTGAAGCTTTCTTT | CSARSGSNTEAFF
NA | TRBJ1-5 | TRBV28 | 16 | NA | TGTGCCAGCAGGGGCATTGGAGGGCAAAGCAATCAGCCCCAGCATTTT | CASRGIGGQSNQPQHF
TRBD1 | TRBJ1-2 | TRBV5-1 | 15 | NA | TGCGCCAGCAGCTTAAGGACAGGGGGAGTAGAGGGCTACACCTTC | CASSLRTGGVEGYTF
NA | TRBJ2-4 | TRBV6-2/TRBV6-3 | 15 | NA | TGTGCCAGCAGTGATTCGGACGGATACAAAAACATTCAGTACTTC | CASSDSDGYKNIQYF
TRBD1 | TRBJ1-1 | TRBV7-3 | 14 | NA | TGTGCCAGCAGCCCGGGACAGGGGAACACTGAAGCTTTCTTT | CASSPGQGNTEAFF
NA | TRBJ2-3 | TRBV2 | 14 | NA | TGTGCCAGCATGAAGGGGGGCTCCTTAGATACGCAGTATTTT | CASMKGGSLDTQYF
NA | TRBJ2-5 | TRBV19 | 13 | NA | TGTGCCAGTAGCCGTGACACGTTAGAGACCCAGTACTTC | CASSRDTLETQYF
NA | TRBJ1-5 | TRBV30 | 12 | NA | TGTGCCTGGAGTGAACAGAATCAGCCCCAGCATTTT | CAWSEQNQPQHF
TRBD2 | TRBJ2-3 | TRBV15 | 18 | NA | TGTGCCACCAGCAGGGCCCGGACTAGCGGGATAACCACAGATACGCAGTATTTT | CATSRARTSGITTDTQYF
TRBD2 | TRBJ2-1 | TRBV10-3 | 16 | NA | TGTGCCATCAGTGGGATAGCGGGAGGGCCTGGCAATGAGCAGTTCTTC | CAISGIAGGPGNEQFF
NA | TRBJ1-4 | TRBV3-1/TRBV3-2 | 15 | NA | TGTGCCAGCAGCCGCGAGACAGCAAATAATGAAAAACTGTTTTTT | CASSRETANNEKLFF
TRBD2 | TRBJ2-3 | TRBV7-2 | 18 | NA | TGTGCCAGCAGCTTAAGGGCAGGGACTAGCGGGAGGCTAGATACGCAGTATTTT | CASSLRAGTSGRLDTQYF
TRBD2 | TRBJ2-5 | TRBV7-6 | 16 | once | TGTGCCAGCAGCTTAGGGGCACTAGCGGGACTGGAGACCCAGTACTTC | CASSLGALAGLETQYF
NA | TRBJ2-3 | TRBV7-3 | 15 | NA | TGTGCCAGCAGCCCGCTGGGGGGGCGCACAGATACGCAGTATTTT | CASSPLGGRTDTQYF
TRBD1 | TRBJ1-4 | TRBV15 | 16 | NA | TGTGCCACCAGCAGAGATTACCCAGGGGGTAATGAAAAACTGTTTTTT | CATSRDYPGGNEKLFF
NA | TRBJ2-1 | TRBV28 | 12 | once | TGTGCCAGCAGTTTAAATTACAATGAGCAGTTCTTC | CASSLNYNEQFF
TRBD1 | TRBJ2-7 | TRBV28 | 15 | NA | TGTGCCAGCAGTTCCCCGGGACAGGGGGCCCACGAGCAGTACTTC | CASSSPGQGAHEQYF
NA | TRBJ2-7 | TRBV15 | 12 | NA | TGTGCCACCAGCAGAGAAGGGAAGGAGCAGTACTTC | CATSREGKEQYF
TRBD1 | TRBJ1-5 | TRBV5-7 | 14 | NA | TGTGCCAGCAGCGGGACAGGGGGCAATCAGCCCCAGCATTTT | CASSGTGGNQPQHF